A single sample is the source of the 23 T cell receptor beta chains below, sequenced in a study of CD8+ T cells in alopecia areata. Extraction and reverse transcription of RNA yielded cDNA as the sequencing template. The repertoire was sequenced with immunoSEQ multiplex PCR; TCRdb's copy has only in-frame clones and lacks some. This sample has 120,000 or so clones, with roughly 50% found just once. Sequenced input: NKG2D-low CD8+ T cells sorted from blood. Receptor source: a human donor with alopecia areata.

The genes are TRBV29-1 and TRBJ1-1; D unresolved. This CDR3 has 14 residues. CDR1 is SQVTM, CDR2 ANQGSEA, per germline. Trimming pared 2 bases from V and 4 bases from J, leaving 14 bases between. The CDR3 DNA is TGCAGCGTTGAAAATCCGGACCAACCCACTGAAGCTTTCTTT. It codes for CSVENPDQPTEAFF. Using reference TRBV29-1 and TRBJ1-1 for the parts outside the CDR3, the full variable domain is SAVISQKPSRDICQRGTSLTIQCQVDSQVTMMFWYRQQPGQSLTLIATANQGSEATYESGFVIDKFPISRPNLTFSTLTVSNMSPEDSSIYLCSVENPDQPTEAFFGQGTRLTVV.

The CDR3 loop is CASSLRRDGTYEQYF. In nucleotides, the CDR3 is TGTGCCAGCAGTTTAAGGAGGGACGGGACCTACGAGCAGTACTTC. The gene calls are TRBV28 and TRBJ2-7; tentatively, D is TRBD2 (6 bases). The CDR3 extends over 15 amino acids. V lost 2 bases and J 2 bases, leaving 13 bases between the germline ends. Germline V gene data show CDR1 as MDHEN and CDR2 as SYDVKM.

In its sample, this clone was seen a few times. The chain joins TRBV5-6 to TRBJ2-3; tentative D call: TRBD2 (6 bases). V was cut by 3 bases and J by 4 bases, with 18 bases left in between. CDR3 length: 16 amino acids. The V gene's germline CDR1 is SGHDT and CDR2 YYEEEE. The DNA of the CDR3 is TGTGCCAGCAGCTCGGGACTCCAAGAGGACCCAGATACGCAGTATTTT. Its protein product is CASSSGLQEDPDTQYF.

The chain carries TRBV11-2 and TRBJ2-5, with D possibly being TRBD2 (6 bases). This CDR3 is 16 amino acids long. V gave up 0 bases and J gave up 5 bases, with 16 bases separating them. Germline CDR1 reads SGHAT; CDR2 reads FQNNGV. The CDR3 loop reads CASSLDPGAGRETQYF. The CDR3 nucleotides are TGTGCCAGCAGCTTAGATCCTGGAGCGGGTCGGGAGACCCAGTACTTC.

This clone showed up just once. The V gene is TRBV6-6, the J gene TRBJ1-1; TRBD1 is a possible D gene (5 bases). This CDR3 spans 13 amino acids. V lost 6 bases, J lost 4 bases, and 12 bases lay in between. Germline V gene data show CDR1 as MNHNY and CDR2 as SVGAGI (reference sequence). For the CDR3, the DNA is TGTGCCAGCAGACGGGGCGTCAGCACTGAAGCTTTCTTT. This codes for CASRRGVSTEAFF.

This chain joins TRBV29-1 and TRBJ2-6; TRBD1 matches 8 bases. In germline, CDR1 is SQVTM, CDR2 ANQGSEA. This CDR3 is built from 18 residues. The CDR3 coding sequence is TGCACCCCTTTCGGACAGGGCACTGTTATCTCTGGGGCCAACGTCCTGACTTTC. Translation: CTPFGQGTVISGANVLTF.

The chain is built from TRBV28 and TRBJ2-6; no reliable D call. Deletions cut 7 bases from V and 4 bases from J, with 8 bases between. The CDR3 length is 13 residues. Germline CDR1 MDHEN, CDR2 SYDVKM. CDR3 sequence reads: CASTGEGANVLTF. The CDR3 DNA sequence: TGTGCCAGCACTGGAGAAGGGGCCAACGTCCTGACTTTC. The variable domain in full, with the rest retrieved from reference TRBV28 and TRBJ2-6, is DVKVTQSSRYLVKRTGEKVFLECVQDMDHENMFWYRQDPGLGLRLIYFSYDVKMKEKGDIPEGYSVSREKKERFSLILESASTNQTSMYLCASTGEGANVLTFGAGSRLTVL.

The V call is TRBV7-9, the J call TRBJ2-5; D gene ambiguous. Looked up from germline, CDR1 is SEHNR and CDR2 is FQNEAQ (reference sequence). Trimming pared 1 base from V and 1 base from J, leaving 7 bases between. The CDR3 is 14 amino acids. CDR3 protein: CASSLVPFQETQYF. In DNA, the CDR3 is TGTGCCAGCAGCTTAGTTCCCTTCCAAGAGACCCAGTACTTC.

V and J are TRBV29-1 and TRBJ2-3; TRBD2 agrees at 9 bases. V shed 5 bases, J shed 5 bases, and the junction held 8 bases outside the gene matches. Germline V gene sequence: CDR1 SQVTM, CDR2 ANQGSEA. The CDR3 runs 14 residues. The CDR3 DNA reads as TGCAGCGTTCACATCAGCGGGGGGCTAGATACGCAGTATTTT. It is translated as CSVHISGGLDTQYF.

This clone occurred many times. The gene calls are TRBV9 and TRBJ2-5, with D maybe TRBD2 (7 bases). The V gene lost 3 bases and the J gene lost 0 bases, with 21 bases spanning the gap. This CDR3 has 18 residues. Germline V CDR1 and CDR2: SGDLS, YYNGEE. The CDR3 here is CASSDPKLGGAHQETQYF. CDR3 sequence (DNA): TGTGCCAGCAGCGACCCTAAATTGGGGGGGGCGCACCAAGAGACCCAGTACTTC. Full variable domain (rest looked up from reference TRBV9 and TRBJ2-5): DSGVTQTPKHLITATGQRVTLRCSPRSGDLSVYWYQQSLDQGLQFLIQYYNGEERAKGNILERFSAQQFPDLHSELNLSSLELGDSALYFCASSDPKLGGAHQETQYFGPGTRLLVL.

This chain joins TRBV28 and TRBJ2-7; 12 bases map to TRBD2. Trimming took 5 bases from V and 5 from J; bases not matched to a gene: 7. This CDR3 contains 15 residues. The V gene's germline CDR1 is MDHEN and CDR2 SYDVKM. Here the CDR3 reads CASSRPTSGSDEQYF. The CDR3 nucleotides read TGTGCCAGCAGTCGACCGACTAGCGGGAGCGACGAGCAGTACTTC.

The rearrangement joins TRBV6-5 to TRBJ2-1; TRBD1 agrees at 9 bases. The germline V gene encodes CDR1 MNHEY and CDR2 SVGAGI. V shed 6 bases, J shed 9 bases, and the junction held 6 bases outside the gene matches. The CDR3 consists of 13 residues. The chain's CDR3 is CASSWTGEREQFF. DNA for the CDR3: TGTGCCAGCAGCTGGACAGGGGAGCGTGAGCAGTTCTTC.

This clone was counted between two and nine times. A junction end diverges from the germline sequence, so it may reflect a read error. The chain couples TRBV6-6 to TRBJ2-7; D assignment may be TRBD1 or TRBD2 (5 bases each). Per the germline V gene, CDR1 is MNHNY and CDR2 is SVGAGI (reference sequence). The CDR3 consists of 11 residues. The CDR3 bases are TGTGCCAGCAGTTCCGGGGCACTGTCTTTCTTC. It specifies CASSSGALSFF.

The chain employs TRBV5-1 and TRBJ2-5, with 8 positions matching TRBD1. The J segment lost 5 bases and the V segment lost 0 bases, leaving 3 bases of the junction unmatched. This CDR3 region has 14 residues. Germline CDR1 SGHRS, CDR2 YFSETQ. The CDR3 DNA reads TGCGCCAGCAGCTTGGGGACAGGGCTGGAGACCCAGTACTTC. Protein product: CASSLGTGLETQYF.

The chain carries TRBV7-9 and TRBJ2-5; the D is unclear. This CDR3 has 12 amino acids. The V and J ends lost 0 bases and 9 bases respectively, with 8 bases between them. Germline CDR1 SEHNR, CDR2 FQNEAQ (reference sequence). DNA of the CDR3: TGTGCCAGCAGCTTAGCGCTTGGACCCCAGTACTTC. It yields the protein CASSLALGPQYF.

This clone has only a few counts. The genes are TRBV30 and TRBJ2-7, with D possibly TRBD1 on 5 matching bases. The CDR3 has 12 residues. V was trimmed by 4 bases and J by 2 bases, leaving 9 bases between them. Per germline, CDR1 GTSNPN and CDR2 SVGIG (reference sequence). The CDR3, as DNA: TGTGCCTGGACGACAGAGACCTACGAGCAGTACTTC. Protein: CAWTTETYEQYF.

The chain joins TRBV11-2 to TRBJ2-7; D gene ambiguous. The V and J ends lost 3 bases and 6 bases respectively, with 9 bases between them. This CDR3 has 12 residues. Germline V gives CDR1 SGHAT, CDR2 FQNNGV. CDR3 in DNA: TGTGCCAGCAGCTTGGCTGCACGCGAGCAGTACTTC. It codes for CASSLAAREQYF.

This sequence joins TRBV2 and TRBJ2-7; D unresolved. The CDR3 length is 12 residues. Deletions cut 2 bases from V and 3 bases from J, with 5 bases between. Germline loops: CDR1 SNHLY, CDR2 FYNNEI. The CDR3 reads CASSEHRYEQYF. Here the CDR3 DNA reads TGTGCCAGCAGTGAACATCGCTACGAGCAGTACTTC.

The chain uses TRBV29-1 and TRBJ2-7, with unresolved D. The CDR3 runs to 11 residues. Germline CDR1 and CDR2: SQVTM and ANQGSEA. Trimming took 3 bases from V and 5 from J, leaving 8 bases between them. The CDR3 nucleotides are TGCAGCGTTGATATCGCCCACGAGCAGTACTTC. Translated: CSVDIAHEQYF.

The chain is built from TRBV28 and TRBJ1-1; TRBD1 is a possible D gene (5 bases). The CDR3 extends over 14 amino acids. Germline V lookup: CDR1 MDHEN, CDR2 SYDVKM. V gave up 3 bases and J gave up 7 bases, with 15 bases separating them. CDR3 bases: TGTGCCAGCAGTTTTTCCCGAGGACATAATGAAGCTTTCTTT. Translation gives CASSFSRGHNEAFF.

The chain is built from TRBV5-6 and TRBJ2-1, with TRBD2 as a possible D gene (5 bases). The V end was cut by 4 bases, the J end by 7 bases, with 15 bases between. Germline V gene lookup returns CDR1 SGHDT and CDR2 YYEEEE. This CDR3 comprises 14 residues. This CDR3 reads CASSGQEESNEQFF. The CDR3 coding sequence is TGTGCCAGCAGCGGGCAGGAGGAATCGAATGAGCAGTTCTTC.

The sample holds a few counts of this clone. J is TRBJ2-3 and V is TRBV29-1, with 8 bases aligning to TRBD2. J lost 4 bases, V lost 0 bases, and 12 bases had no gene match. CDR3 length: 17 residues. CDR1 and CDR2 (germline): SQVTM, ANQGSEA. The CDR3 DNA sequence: TGCAGCGTTGAAGATGAGCAGCGGGAGAAGTTATCAGATACGCAGTATTTT. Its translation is CSVEDEQREKLSDTQYF.

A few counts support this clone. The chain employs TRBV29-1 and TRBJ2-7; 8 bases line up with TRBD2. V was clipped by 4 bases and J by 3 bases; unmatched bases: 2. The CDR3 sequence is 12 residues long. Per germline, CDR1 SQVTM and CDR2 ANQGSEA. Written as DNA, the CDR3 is TGCAGCGTTGCAGCGGGGGACTACGAGCAGTACTTC. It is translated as CSVAAGDYEQYF.